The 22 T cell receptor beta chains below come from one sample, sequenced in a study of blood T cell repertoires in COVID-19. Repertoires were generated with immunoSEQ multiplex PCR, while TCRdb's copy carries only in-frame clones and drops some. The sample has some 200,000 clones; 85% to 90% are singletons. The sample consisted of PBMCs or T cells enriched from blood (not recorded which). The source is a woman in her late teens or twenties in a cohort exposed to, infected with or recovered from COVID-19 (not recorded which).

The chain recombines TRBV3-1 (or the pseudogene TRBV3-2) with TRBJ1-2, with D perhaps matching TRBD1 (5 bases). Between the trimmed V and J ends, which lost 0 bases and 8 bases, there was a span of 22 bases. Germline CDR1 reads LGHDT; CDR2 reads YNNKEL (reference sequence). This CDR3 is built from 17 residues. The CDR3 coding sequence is TGTGCCAGCAGCCAAGACGGAGGGACGGCCGAAATGGGAGGCTACACCTTC. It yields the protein CASSQDGGTAEMGGYTF.

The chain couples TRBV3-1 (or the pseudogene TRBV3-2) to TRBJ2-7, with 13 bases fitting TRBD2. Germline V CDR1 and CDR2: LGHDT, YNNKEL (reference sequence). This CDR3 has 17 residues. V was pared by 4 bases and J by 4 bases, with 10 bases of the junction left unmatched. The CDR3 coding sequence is TGTGCCAGCAGCCTCACACTCAGGACTAGCGGGAGTTACGAGCAGTACTTC. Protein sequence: CASSLTLRTSGSYEQYF.

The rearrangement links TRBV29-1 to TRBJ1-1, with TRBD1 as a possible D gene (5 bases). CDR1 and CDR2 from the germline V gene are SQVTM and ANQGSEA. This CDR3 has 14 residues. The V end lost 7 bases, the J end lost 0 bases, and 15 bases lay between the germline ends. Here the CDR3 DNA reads TGCAGCGCCAGACAGAAGATTATGAACACTGAAGCTTTCTTT. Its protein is CSARQKIMNTEAFF.

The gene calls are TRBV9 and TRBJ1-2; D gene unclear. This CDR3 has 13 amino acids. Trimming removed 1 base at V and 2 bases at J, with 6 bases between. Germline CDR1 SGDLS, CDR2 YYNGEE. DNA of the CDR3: TGTGCCAGCAGCGTACGCGGGAACTATGGCTACACCTTC. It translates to CASSVRGNYGYTF.

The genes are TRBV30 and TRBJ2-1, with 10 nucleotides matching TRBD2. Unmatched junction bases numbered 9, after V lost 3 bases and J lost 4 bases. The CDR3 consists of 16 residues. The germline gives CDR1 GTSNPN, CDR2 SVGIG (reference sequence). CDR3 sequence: CAWSGGRTSGYNEQFF. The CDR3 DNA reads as TGTGCCTGGAGCGGGGGTCGGACTAGCGGTTACAATGAGCAGTTCTTC.

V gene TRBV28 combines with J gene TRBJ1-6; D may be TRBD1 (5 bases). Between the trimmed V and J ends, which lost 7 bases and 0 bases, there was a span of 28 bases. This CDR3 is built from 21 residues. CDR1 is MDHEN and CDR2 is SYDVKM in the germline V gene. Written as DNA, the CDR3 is TGTGCCAGCACCACATTCGGTATAACAGGTCTAACGAGCTCCTATAATTCACCCCTCCACTTT. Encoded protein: CASTTFGITGLTSSYNSPLHF.

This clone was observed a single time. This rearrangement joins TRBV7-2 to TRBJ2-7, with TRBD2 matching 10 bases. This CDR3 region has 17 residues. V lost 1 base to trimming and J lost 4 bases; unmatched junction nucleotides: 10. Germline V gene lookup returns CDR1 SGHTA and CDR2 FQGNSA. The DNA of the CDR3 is TGTGCCAGCAGCTTAGGGGGCTTAGCGGGGGGTTCTTACGAGCAGTACTTC. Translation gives CASSLGGLAGGSYEQYF.

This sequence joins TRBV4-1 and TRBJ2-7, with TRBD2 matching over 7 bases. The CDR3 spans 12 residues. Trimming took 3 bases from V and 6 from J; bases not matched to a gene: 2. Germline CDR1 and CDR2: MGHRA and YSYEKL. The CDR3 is CASSQGGGEQYF. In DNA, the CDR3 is TGCGCCAGCAGCCAGGGGGGGGGCGAGCAGTACTTC.

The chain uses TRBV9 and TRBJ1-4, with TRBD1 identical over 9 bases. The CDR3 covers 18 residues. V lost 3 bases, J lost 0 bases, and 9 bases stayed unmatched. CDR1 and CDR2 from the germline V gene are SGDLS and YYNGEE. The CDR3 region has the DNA TGTGCCAGCAGCGCTGGACAGGGGAGTTTCCCAACTAATGAAAAACTGTTTTTT. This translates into CASSAGQGSFPTNEKLFF. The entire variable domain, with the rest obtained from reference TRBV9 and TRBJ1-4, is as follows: DSGVTQTPKHLITATGQRVTLRCSPRSGDLSVYWYQQSLDQGLQFLIQYYNGEERAKGNILERFSAQQFPDLHSELNLSSLELGDSALYFCASSAGQGSFPTNEKLFFGSGTQLSVL.

CDR3 sequence reads: CASSQQVYGYTF. The CDR3 DNA sequence: TGTGCCAGCAGTCAACAGGTTTATGGCTACACCTTC. The chain is built from TRBV12-3 or TRBV12-4 and TRBJ1-2, with a tentative D call TRBD1 (5 bases). V lost 5 bases and J 5 bases, leaving 9 bases between the germline ends. The CDR3 has 12 residues.

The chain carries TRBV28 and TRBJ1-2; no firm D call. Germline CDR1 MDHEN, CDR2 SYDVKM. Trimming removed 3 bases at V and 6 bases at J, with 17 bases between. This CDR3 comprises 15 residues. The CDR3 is CASSLWTGNTHGYTF. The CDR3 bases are TGTGCCAGCAGTTTGTGGACCGGGAACACCCATGGCTACACCTTC.

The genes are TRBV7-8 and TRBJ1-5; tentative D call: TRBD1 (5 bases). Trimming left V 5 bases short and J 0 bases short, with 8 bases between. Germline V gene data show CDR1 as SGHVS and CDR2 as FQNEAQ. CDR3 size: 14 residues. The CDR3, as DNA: TGTGCCAGCAGCCCGACAGCTAGCAATCAGCCCCAGCATTTT. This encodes CASSPTASNQPQHF.

The CDR3 spells CASSLAGRTEAFF. In DNA form, the CDR3 reads TGTGCCAGCAGCTTGGCAGGGAGGACTGAAGCTTTCTTT. This sequence joins TRBV11-3 and TRBJ1-1, with D perhaps matching TRBD1 (5 bases). V was pared by 3 bases and J by 5 bases, with 10 bases between. Per the germline V gene, CDR1 is SGHNT and CDR2 is YENEEA. The CDR3 is 13 residues long.

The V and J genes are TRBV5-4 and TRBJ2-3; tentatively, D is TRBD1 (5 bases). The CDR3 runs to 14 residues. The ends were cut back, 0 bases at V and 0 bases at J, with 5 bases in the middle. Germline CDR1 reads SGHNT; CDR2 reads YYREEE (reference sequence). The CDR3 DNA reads TGTGCCAGCAGCTTGGGACAGAGCACAGATACGCAGTATTTT. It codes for CASSLGQSTDTQYF.

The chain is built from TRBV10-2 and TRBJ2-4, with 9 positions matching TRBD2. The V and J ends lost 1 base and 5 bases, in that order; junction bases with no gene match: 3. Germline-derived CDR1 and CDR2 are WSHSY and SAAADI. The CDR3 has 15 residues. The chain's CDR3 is CASSELRTSENIQYF. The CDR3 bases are TGCGCCAGCAGTGAGTTGAGGACTAGCGAAAACATTCAGTACTTC.

The CDR3 nucleotides are TGTGCCAGCACCGTTTTGTCGAACACTGAAGCTTTCTTT. It translates to CASTVLSNTEAFF. The chain combines TRBV12-3 or TRBV12-4 with TRBJ1-1; D is unclear. This CDR3 comprises 13 residues. V gave up 7 bases and J gave up 1 base, with 10 bases separating them.

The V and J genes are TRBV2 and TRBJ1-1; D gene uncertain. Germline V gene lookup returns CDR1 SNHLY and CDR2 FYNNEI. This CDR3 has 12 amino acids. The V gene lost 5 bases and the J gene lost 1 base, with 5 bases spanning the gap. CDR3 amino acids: CASSSGNTEAFF. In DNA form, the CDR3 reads TGTGCCAGCAGTTCCGGGAACACTGAAGCTTTCTTT.

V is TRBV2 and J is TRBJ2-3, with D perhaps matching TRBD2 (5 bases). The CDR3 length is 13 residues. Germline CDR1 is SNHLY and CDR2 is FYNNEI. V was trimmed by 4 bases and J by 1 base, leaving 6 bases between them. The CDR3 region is CASSGGGTDTQYF. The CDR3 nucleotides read TGTGCCAGCAGTGGGGGAGGCACAGATACGCAGTATTTT.

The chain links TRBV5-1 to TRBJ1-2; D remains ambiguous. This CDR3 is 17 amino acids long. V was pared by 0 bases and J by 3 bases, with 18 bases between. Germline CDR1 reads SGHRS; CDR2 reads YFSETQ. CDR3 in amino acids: CASSLGTSGRADYGYTF. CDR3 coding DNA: TGCGCCAGCAGCTTGGGGACTAGCGGGAGGGCTGACTATGGCTACACCTTC.

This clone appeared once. In DNA form, the CDR3 reads TGTGCCAGCAGTGAAGCTATCGTGGTCTACTCTGGAAACACCATATATTTT. Translating gives CASSEAIVVYSGNTIYF. The chain links TRBV6-1 to TRBJ1-3; D uncertain. The CDR3 is made up of 17 amino acids. V was clipped by 0 bases and J by 0 bases, with 12 bases between them. Germline V CDR1 and CDR2: MNHNS, SASEGT.

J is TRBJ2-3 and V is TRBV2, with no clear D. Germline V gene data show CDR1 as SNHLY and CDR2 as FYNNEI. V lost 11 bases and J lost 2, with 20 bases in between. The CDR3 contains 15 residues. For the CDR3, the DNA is TGTGCCGTCGTGCGTTTCTCGTCCCTCACAGATACGCAGTATTTT. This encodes CAVVRFSSLTDTQYF.

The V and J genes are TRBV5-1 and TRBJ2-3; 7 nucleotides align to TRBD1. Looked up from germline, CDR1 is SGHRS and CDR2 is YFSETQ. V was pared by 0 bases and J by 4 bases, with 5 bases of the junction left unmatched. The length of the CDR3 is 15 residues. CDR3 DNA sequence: TGCGCCAGCAGCTTGGGAGAAGGGGGCCCAGATACGCAGTATTTT. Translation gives CASSLGEGGPDTQYF.